Shown below are 15 T cell receptor beta chains from a single sample sequenced in a study of graft-versus-host responses after intestinal transplantation. TCRdb's table, derived via immunoSEQ multiplex PCR, lists solely in-frame clones and lacks some. The sample lists roughly 120,000 clones, 90% to 95% occurring once. Their specific antigens are unknown. Specimen: unstimulated CD4+ T cells sorted from spleen or lymph node cells, collected before intestinal transplant. The receptors come from a human donor who received an intestinal transplant.

The chain joins TRBV18 to TRBJ2-2; no clear D gene. CDR3 length: 17 amino acids. V lost 3 bases and J 0 bases, leaving 14 bases between the germline ends. CDR1 and CDR2 from the germline V gene are KGHSH and LQKENI. The CDR3 reads CASSPSHERANTGELFF. CDR3 bases: TGTGCCAGCTCACCCTCACACGAACGAGCGAACACCGGGGAGCTGTTTTTT.

The chain carries TRBV4-2 and TRBJ2-5; 11 bases align to TRBD2. Trimming took 0 bases from V and 5 from J; bases not matched to a gene: 8. Germline V lookup: CDR1 LGHNA, CDR2 YNFKEQ. This CDR3 contains 17 residues. CDR3: CASSQDGTSGAGETQYF. Written as DNA, the CDR3 is TGTGCCAGCAGCCAAGATGGGACTAGCGGAGCGGGGGAGACCCAGTACTTC.

This clone came up once. The chain carries TRBV6-5 and TRBJ1-4; 8 nucleotides agree with TRBD1. This CDR3 is 14 amino acids long. After removal of 6 bases from V and 7 bases from J, the junction contained 7 bases not matched to a gene. From germline, CDR1 is MNHEY and CDR2 SVGAGI. In DNA, the CDR3 is TGTGCCAGCAGGGCTGACAGGGGCGGTGAAAAACTGTTTTTT. Protein: CASRADRGGEKLFF.

This clone was recorded only once. V usage is TRBV6-5 and J usage is TRBJ1-1; D may be TRBD1 (5 bases). V was trimmed by 2 bases and J by 5 bases, leaving 9 bases between them. The germline CDR1 and CDR2 sequences are MNHEY and SVGAGI. This CDR3 region has 13 residues. CDR3 in amino acids: CASSYGRETEAFF. DNA for the CDR3: TGTGCCAGCAGTTACGGCAGGGAGACTGAAGCTTTCTTT.

The chain uses TRBV28 and TRBJ2-6; D call uncertain. The CDR3 has 16 residues. Germline assignment: CDR1 MDHEN and CDR2 SYDVKM. Trimming cost V 7 bases and J 0 bases, with 13 bases left between them. The CDR3 region has the DNA TGTGCCAGCACTCCGGCGGCCAGCTCTGGGGCCAACGTCCTGACTTTC. Protein product: CASTPAASSGANVLTF.

Only one count was recorded for this clone. This sequence joins TRBV5-4 and TRBJ2-3, with 7 positions matching TRBD2. Germline values: CDR1 SGHNT, CDR2 YYREEE (reference sequence). The CDR3 spans 13 residues. V lost 2 bases, J lost 3 bases, and 0 bases stayed unmatched. As DNA, the CDR3 is TGTGCCAGCAGCTTCGGGGGGACAGATACGCAGTATTTT. Translation: CASSFGGTDTQYF.

This clone was detected only once. The chain combines TRBV27 with TRBJ2-1, with D perhaps matching TRBD2 (6 bases). Per the germline V gene, CDR1 is MNHEY and CDR2 is SMNVEV (reference sequence). This CDR3 is built from 14 residues. Trimming cost V 3 bases and J 3 bases, with 9 bases left between them. This chain's CDR3 is CASSFKRVYNEQFF. In DNA form, the CDR3 reads TGTGCCAGCAGTTTTAAGCGGGTCTACAATGAGCAGTTCTTC.

The V and J genes are TRBV15 and TRBJ2-1; D possibly corresponds to TRBD2 (6 bases). CDR3 length: 15 amino acids. Germline V gene data show CDR1 as LNHNV and CDR2 as YYDKDF (reference sequence). Trimming left V 2 bases short and J 5 bases short, with 13 bases between. The CDR3 bases are TGTGCCACCAGCAGACATACCCCGGGAGACAATGAGCAGTTCTTC. Protein product: CATSRHTPGDNEQFF.

As regards this clone: Because the CDR3's place on the DNA is in doubt, the DNA is left out and the CDR3 is given as listed by TCRdb. V usage is TRBV27 and J usage is TRBJ2-2. CDR1 is MNHEY and CDR2 is SMNVEV in the germline V gene (reference sequence). The CDR3 is 14 amino acids in total, end residues counted. This chain's CDR3 is CASSSSTNTGELFF.

The V gene is TRBV4-2, the J gene TRBJ2-5; TRBD2 agrees at 11 bases. V was clipped by 4 bases and J by 3 bases; unmatched bases: 10. Germline V gene data show CDR1 as LGHNA and CDR2 as YNFKEQ. This CDR3 has 17 residues. CDR3 bases: TGTGCCAGCAGCCGGCGACTAGCGGGAATTGGCGAAGAGACCCAGTACTTC. Translation: CASSRRLAGIGEETQYF.

This chain joins TRBV5-5 and TRBJ2-6, with D possibly TRBD1 on 5 matching bases. Trimming shortened V by 5 bases and J by 4 bases, and 16 bases separated the two germline ends. CDR1 is SGHKS and CDR2 is YYEKEE in the germline V gene (reference sequence). CDR3 length: 16 residues. The CDR3 spells CASSMGQGQGANVLTF. Here the CDR3 DNA reads TGTGCCAGCAGTATGGGGCAGGGCCAGGGGGCCAACGTCCTGACTTTC.

The CDR3 loop reads CASSSIRKRGSGGYEQYF. CDR3 bases: TGTGCCAGCAGCTCGATCCGCAAACGGGGTAGCGGGGGGTACGAGCAGTACTTC. J is TRBJ2-7 and V is TRBV11-2; TRBD2 matches 10 bases. Trimming at V came to 4 bases and at J to 4 bases, leaving 16 bases not matched to a gene. CDR3 length: 18 residues. The germline CDR1 and CDR2 sequences are SGHAT and FQNNGV.

This clone was picked up one time. This sequence joins TRBV10-2 and TRBJ2-3; possibly TRBD2 for D (5 bases). V was shortened by 4 bases and J by 2 bases, with 10 bases between the two germline ends. Germline V gene sequence: CDR1 WSHSY, CDR2 SAAADI. This CDR3 region has 14 residues. The CDR3 nucleotides are TGCGCCAGCAGTGCCGGGATCTCCACAGATACGCAGTATTTT. Translating it yields CASSAGISTDTQYF.

This chain's CDR3 is CSAIRLGEAFF. As DNA, the CDR3 is TGCAGTGCTATTCGGCTCGGTGAAGCTTTCTTT. The chain combines TRBV20-1 with TRBJ1-1; D gene uncertain. The CDR3 is 11 amino acids. Germline V gene sequence: CDR1 DFQATT, CDR2 SNEGSKA (reference sequence). V lost 4 bases and J lost 7, with 10 bases in between.

The chain joins TRBV28 to TRBJ2-7; D gene unclear. CDR3 length: 14 residues. Germline V gene data show CDR1 as MDHEN and CDR2 as SYDVKM. Trimming removed 3 bases at V and 1 base at J, with 10 bases between. The DNA of the CDR3 is TGTGCCAGCAGTTTTGGGATAGGGTCCTACGAGCAGTACTTC. The encoded protein is CASSFGIGSYEQYF.